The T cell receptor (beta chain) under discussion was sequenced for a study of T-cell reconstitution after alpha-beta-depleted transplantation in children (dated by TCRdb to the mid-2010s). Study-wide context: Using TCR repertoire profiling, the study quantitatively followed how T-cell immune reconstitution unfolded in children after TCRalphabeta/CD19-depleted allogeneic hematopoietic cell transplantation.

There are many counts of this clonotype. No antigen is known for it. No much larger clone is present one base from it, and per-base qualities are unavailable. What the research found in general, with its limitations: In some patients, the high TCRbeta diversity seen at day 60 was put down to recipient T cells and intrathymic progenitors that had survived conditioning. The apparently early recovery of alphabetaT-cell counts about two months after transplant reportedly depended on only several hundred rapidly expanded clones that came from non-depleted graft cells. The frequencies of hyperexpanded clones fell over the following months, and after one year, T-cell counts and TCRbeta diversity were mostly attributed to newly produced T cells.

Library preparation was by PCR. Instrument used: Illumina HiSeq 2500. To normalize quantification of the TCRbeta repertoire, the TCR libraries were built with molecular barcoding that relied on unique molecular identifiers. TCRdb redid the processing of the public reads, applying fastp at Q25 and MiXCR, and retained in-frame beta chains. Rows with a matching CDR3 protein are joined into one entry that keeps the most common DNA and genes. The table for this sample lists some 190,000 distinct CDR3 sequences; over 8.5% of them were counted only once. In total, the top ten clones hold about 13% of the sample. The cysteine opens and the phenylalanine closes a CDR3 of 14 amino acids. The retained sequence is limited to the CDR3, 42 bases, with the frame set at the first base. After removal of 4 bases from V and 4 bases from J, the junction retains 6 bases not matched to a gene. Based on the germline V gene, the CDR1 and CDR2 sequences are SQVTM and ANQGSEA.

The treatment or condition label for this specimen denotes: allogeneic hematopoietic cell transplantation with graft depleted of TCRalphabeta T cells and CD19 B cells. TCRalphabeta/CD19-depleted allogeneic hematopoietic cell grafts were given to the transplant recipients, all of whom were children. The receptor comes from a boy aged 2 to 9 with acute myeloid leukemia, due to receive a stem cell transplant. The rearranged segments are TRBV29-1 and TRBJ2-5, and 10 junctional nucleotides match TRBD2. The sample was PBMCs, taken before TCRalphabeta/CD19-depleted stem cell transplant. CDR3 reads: CSVGASGGGETQYF. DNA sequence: TGCAGCGTTGGGGCTAGCGGGGGCGGAGAGACCCAGTACTTC.